The present entry profiles one T cell receptor beta chain with its context. Its specificity is unknown. Assay: immunoSEQ multiplex PCR; the TCRdb copy retains only in-frame clones and omits some. The sample holds more than 60,000 clones; nearly 98% are singletons and the top ten take roughly 1.5%. The V end was cut by 10 bases, the J end by 4 bases, with 13 bases between. Germline loops: CDR1 SNHLY, CDR2 FYNNEI. The CDR3 extends over 12 amino acids. The sample originates from a study of cytomegalovirus exposure and HLA in healthy donors. Regarding the study as a whole: For most TCR sequences rarity was the rule, although some public TCRs occurred in many donors.

The TCR was taken from a woman aged 18-29 years in good health and CMV-seropositive. Sequencing was carried out using PBMCs. This chain joins TRBV2 and TRBJ1-2, with D hard to call. The CDR3 DNA reads TGTGCCACTCCCGAGGGAATCTATGGCTACACCTTC. This encodes CATPEGIYGYTF.